What follows describes a single T cell receptor (beta chain). This sample was included in a study of T cell responses to AZD1222 COVID-19 vaccine. Clones were read by immunoSEQ multiplex PCR, and TCRdb kept only the in-frame ones, dropping some. The table lists approximately 150,000 clones, approximately 90% of them singletons, with around 1.3% in the top ten. The CDR3 extends over 17 amino acids. With 1 base removed from V and 14 bases from J, the gap between germline ends came to 25 bases. Germline CDR1 and CDR2: SGHRS and YFSETQ. The receptor's source is an adult who received the AZD1222 COVID-19 vaccine. The chain has TRBV5-1 and TRBJ1-6, with a possible D match to TRBD1 (5 bases). The specimen was peripheral blood, collected 28 days after the second AZD1222 dose. The CDR3 region has the DNA TGCGCCAGCAGCTTGTCGGCAGGGCAATCCCCTACTGTATCCCTCCACTTT. Its translation: CASSLSAGQSPTVSLHF.